The rows below give T cell receptor beta chains drawn from one sample of a study of cytomegalovirus exposure and HLA in healthy donors. TCRdb's table, derived via immunoSEQ multiplex PCR, lists solely in-frame clones and lacks some. The table records tens of thousands of clones, 82% of them present only once. Sequencing used PBMCs. The receptors originated from a woman aged 18-29 years in good health and CMV-seronegative. Each CDR3 is given with its conserved first and last residue. Fields, in order: J gene, D gene, clone size, V gene, CDR3 DNA, CDR3 protein. D genes are given only for firm matches. Expanded clones get a size class; other rows say once, few or many, or leave the size out.

TRBJ2-1 TRBD2 . TRBV4-2 TGTGCCAGCAGCCAAGCGGGAGGGCAAGGCGGTGAGCAGTTCTTC CASSQAGGQGGEQFF
TRBJ2-7 . . TRBV27 TGTGCCAGCAGTTCCTCCTTCGAGCAGTACTTC CASSSSFEQYF
TRBJ2-1 TRBD2 few TRBV7-9 TGTGCCAGCAGCCCACGCCCGACCGGGACTAGCGGGCCTTACAATGAGCAGTTCTTC CASSPRPTGTSGPYNEQFF
TRBJ2-2 . few TRBV7-3 TGTGCCAGCAGCGAGTGGGGAGATACCGGGGAGCTGTTTTTT CASSEWGDTGELFF
TRBJ1-4 . . TRBV5-8 TGTGCCAGCAGCTTGGAGGAGCATAATGAAAAACTGTTTTTT CASSLEEHNEKLFF
TRBJ1-6 TRBD1 . TRBV27 TGTGCCAGCAGTGTGACAGGGGCGCCGGGCCCCCTCCACTTT CASSVTGAPGPLHF
TRBJ2-1 . . TRBV7-2 TGTGCCAGCAGCTTTCCGGCTGACGGGAGTGTCTATGAGCAGTTCTTC CASSFPADGSVYEQFF
TRBJ2-2 . . TRBV6-4 TGTGCCAGCAGTGACTCGAGTGCGGCAGGGGAGAACACCGGGGAGCTGTTTTTT CASSDSSAAGENTGELFF
TRBJ1-2 . once TRBV28 TGTGCCAGCAGCTCCCTTCCCGGGGGGGGGCCTTCTAACTATGGCTACACCTTC CASSSLPGGGPSNYGYTF
TRBJ2-7 TRBD2 . TRBV4-1 TGCGCCAGCAGCCAAGGGCGACTAGCGCACGAGCAGTACTTC CASSQGRLAHEQYF
TRBJ2-7 . . TRBV2 TGTGCCAGCAGTGTCCAGTGGGAGCAGTACTTC CASSVQWEQYF
TRBJ2-7 TRBD2 . TRBV6-1 TGTGCCAGTAGATCCGGGACTAGCGGGAGAAACGAGCAGTACTTC CASRSGTSGRNEQYF
TRBJ2-5 TRBD2 . TRBV2 TGTGCCAGCGGCTCCGCTAGCGGGAGTGAGACCCAGTACTTC CASGSASGSETQYF
TRBJ2-7 TRBD2 . TRBV4-1 TGCGCCAGCAGCCAAGAAGGACTAGCGCGCTCCTACGAGCAGTACTTC CASSQEGLARSYEQYF
TRBJ1-3 TRBD1 . TRBV11-2 TGTGCCAGCAGCTTAGACAGGGGGATGTCTGGAAACACCATATATTTT CASSLDRGMSGNTIYF
TRBJ1-5 . . TRBV11-2 TGTGCCAGCAGCTTATCCCAGGGTTTCAATCAGCCCCAGCATTTT CASSLSQGFNQPQHF
TRBJ2-6 TRBD1 once TRBV30 TGTGCCTGGACTGGAACAGGGGCCTTGAGTGGGGCCAACGGCCTGACTTTC CAWTGTGALSGANGLTF
TRBJ1-2 TRBD1 once TRBV5-1 TGCGCCAGCAGCTTGGAGGGGGACAGGGTCGATGGCTACACCTTC CASSLEGDRVDGYTF
TRBJ2-7 TRBD1 . TRBV27 TGTGCCAGCAGTTTAGGACAGGTCTCCGCCTACGAGCAGTACTTC CASSLGQVSAYEQYF
TRBJ2-7 TRBD2 once TRBV5-4 TGTGCCAGCAGCCCAGGGACTAGCGATATCTACGAGCAGTACTTC CASSPGTSDIYEQYF
TRBJ2-1 . once TRBV5-1 TGCGCCAGCAGCTTGGCCCACAGAGATGCTGAGCAGTTCTTC CASSLAHRDAEQFF
TRBJ1-1 . . TRBV30 TGTGCCTGGAGTAGGGCGGGGAACACTGAAGCTTTCTTT CAWSRAGNTEAFF
TRBJ1-1 . . TRBV7-9 TGTGCCAGCAGCCGACAGGCGGACACTGAAGCTTTCTTT CASSRQADTEAFF
TRBJ1-1 . . TRBV7-2 TGTGCCAGCAGCTTAGCAGGTCCGAGGTTCGTCATGGGCACTGAAGCTTTCTTT CASSLAGPRFVMGTEAFF
TRBJ2-7 . . TRBV19 TGTGCCAGTAGTGAGGACTGGAGCAGCACCTACGAGCAGTACTTC CASSEDWSSTYEQYF
TRBJ1-5 TRBD1 . TRBV28 TGTGCCAGCAGCAAAGTCGGGACAGGGGAACTAAATATATGGAATCAGCCCCAGCATTTT CASSKVGTGELNIWNQPQHF
TRBJ2-2 . once TRBV9 TGTGCCAGCAGCGTAGCTTTCGGGAGCACCGGGGAGCTGTTTTTT CASSVAFGSTGELFF
TRBJ2-7 TRBD1 . TRBV10-1 TGCGCCAGCAGCCTTGGACAGGGGGGCGAGCAGTACTTC CASSLGQGGEQYF
TRBJ2-1 TRBD2 . TRBV27 TGTGCCAGCAGATATACGACTAGCGTTTTCCATGAGCAGTTCTTC CASRYTTSVFHEQFF
TRBJ2-1 TRBD1 . TRBV28 TGTGCCAGCAGGTTGGCAGGGGGCTTGAATTACAATGAGCAGTTCTTC CASRLAGGLNYNEQFF
TRBJ2-6 TRBD1 once TRBV7-8 TGTGCCAGGGGACAGGGGCCAGGATCTGGGGCCAACGGCCTGACTTTC CARGQGPGSGANGLTF
TRBJ2-6 TRBD1 . TRBV19 TGTGCCAGTAGTATACGGACAGGGAGCTCTGGGGCCAACGTCCTGACTTTC CASSIRTGSSGANVLTF
TRBJ2-5 . . TRBV9 TGTGCCAGCAGCATCTGGGGGGGGGCCCAAGAGACCCAGTACTTC CASSIWGGAQETQYF
TRBJ2-5 . . TRBV7-9 TGTGCCAGCAGTACAGCGGGAGAGACCCAGTACTTC CASSTAGETQYF
TRBJ1-1 TRBD1 . TRBV27 TGTGCCAGCAGTTTACTGTTAGGACAGGGCCCTAAGAACACTGAAGCTTTCTTT CASSLLLGQGPKNTEAFF
TRBJ2-7 . . TRBV7-3 TGTGCCAGCAGCGGGGGGTTCGGGTACGAGCAGTACTTC CASSGGFGYEQYF
TRBJ2-7 TRBD2 . TRBV7-9 TGTGCCATCAACCGTCTAGCGGGAGCCTCTTCCTCTTACGAGCAGTACTTC CAINRLAGASSSYEQYF
TRBJ2-7 TRBD1 . TRBV6-5 TGTGCCAGCAGTTACTCAGACAGGGGACCCTACGAGCAGTACTTC CASSYSDRGPYEQYF
TRBJ2-5 . . TRBV6-6 TGTGCCAGCAGTTACACCAGGGTAGAGACCCAGTACTTC CASSYTRVETQYF
TRBJ1-3 . . TRBV28 TGTGCCAGCAGTTTATGGCTGCAGGGTGGCAACACCATATATTTT CASSLWLQGGNTIYF
TRBJ2-7 . once TRBV4-1 TGCGCCAGCAGCCAAAGAACAGGGTCCTCCTACGAGCAGTACTTC CASSQRTGSSYEQYF
TRBJ2-6 TRBD1 once TRBV18 TGTGCCAGCTCATCGGTCACCGAGGGGGCGGCCGGGGCCAACGTCCTGACTTTC CASSSVTEGAAGANVLTF
TRBJ1-6 . . TRBV28 TGTGCCAGCAGTCCCCTGACAGACCTTCCTTCACCCCTCCACTTT CASSPLTDLPSPLHF
TRBJ1-1 TRBD1 once TRBV5-1 TGCGCCAGCAGCTTCCGGGGACAGGGTGACACTGAAGCTTTCTTT CASSFRGQGDTEAFF
TRBJ2-1 TRBD2 . TRBV30 TGTGCCTGGAGAGACCCGGGACTAGGGTACAATGAGCAGTTCTTC CAWRDPGLGYNEQFF
TRBJ2-1 TRBD2 . TRBV10-3 TGTGCCATCAGTACCGGGACTAGCGGGGCCTACAATGAGCAGTTCTTC CAISTGTSGAYNEQFF
TRBJ1-1 . . TRBV30 TGTGCCTGGAGTGTGGTTGACAGTTGGAACACTGAAGCTTTCTTT CAWSVVDSWNTEAFF